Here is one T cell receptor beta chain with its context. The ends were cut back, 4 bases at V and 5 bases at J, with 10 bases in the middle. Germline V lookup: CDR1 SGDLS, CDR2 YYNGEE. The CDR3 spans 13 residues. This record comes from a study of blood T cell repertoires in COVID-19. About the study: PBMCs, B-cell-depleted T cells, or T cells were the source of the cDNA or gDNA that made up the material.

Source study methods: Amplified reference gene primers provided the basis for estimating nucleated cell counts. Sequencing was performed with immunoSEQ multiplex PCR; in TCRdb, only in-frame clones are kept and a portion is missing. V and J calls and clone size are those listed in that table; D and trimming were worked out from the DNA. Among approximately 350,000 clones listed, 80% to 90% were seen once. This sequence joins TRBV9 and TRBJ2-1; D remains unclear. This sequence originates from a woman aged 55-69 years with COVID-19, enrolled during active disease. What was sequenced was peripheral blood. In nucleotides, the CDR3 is TGTGCCAGCAGCCTTTATGGGCACAATGAGCAGTTCTTC. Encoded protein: CASSLYGHNEQFF.